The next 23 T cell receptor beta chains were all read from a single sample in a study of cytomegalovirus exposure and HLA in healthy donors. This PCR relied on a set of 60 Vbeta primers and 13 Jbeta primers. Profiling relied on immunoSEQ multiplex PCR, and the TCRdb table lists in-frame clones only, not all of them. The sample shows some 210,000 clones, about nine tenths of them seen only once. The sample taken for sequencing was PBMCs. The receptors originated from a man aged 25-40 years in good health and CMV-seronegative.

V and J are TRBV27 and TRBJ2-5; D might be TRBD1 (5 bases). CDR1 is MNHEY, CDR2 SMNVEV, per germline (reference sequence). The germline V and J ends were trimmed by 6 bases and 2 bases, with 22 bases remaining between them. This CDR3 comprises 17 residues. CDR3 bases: TGTGCCAGCAGCCAGGCCAGGGCCCCAGAGCCACAAGAGACCCAGTACTTC. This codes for CASSQARAPEPQETQYF.

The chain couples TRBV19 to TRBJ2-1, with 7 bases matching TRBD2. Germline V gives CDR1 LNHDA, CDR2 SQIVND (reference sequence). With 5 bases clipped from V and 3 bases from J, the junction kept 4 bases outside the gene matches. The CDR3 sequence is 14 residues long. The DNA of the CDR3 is TGTGCCAGTAGTGTTAGCGGGTACTACAATGAGCAGTTCTTC. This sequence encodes CASSVSGYYNEQFF. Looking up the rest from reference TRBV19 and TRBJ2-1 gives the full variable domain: DGGITQSPKYLFRKEGQNVTLSCEQNLNHDAMYWYRQDPGQGLRLIYYSQIVNDFQKGDIAEGYSVSREKKESFPLTVTSAQKNPTAFYLCASSVSGYYNEQFFGPGTRLTVL.

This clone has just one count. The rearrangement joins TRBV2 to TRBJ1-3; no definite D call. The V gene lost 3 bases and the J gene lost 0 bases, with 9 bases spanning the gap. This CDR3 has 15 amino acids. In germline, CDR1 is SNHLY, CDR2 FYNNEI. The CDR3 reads CASSDERFSGNTIYF. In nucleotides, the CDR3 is TGTGCCAGCAGTGATGAGAGATTCTCTGGAAACACCATATATTTT.

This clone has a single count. DNA for the CDR3: TGTGCCAGCAGCCGGGGGGGACAGGAGTACAATGAGCAGTTCTTC. It specifies CASSRGGQEYNEQFF. The chain employs TRBV14 and TRBJ2-1; possible D gene TRBD1, 8 bases. Germline CDR1 reads SGHDN; CDR2 reads FVKESK. The V and J ends lost 4 bases and 4 bases respectively, with 14 bases between them. CDR3 length: 15 amino acids.

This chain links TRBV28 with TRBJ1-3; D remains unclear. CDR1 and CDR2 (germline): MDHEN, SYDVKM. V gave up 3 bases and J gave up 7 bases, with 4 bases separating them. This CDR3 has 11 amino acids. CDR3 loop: CASSFMNTIYF. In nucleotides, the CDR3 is TGTGCCAGCAGTTTTATGAACACCATATATTTT.

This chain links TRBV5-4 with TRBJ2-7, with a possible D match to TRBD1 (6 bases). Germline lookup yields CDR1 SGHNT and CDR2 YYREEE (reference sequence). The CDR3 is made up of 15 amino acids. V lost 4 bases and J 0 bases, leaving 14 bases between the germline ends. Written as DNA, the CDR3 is TGTGCCAGCAGCGCTCAAGGGGGTGGCTCCTACGAGCAGTACTTC. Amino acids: CASSAQGGGSYEQYF.

The CDR3 here is CASSQAPLGGSYEQYF. The CDR3 DNA reads as TGCGCCAGCAGCCAAGCCCCGTTAGGGGGATCCTACGAGCAGTACTTC. This chain uses TRBV4-1 with TRBJ2-5; weak D call: TRBD1 (6 bases). The J call is uncertain, as TRBJ2-7 better fits the DNA end. Germline assignment: CDR1 MGHRA and CDR2 YSYEKL. This CDR3 has 16 residues.

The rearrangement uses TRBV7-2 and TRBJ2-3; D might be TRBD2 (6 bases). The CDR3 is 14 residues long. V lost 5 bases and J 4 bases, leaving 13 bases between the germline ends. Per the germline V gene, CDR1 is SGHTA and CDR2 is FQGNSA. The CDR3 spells CASSRPSEADTQYF. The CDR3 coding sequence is TGTGCCAGCAGCCGTCCTAGCGAGGCAGATACGCAGTATTTT.

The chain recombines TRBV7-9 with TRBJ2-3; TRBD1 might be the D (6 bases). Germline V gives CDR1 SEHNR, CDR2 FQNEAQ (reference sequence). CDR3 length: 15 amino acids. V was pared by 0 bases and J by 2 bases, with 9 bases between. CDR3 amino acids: CASSLAGAITDTQYF. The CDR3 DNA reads TGTGCCAGCAGCTTAGCGGGGGCTATCACAGATACGCAGTATTTT.

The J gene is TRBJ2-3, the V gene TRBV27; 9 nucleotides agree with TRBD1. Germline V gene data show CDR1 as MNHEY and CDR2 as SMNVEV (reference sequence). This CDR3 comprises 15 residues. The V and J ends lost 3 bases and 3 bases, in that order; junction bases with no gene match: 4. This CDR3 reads CASSLGTGLTDTQYF. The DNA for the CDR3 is TGTGCCAGCAGTTTGGGGACAGGGTTAACAGATACGCAGTATTTT.

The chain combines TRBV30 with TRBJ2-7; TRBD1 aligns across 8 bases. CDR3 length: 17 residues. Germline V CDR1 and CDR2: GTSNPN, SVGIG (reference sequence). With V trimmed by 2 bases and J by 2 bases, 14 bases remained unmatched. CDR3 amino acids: CAWSTTRTGPSPYEQYF. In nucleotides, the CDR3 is TGTGCCTGGAGTACCACCCGGACAGGGCCTTCCCCCTACGAGCAGTACTTC.

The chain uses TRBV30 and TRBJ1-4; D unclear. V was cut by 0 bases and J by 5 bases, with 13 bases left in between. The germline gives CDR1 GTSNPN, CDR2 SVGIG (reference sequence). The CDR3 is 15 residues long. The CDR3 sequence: CAWSVRGGWNEKLFF. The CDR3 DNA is TGTGCCTGGAGTGTACGTGGAGGTTGGAATGAAAAACTGTTTTTT.

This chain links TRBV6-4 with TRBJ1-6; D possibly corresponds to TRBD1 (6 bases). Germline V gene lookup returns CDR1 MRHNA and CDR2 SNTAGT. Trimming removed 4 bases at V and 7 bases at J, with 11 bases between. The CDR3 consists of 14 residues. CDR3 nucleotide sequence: TGTGCCAGCAGTGCGACAGGTTTGAATTCACCCCTCCACTTT. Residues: CASSATGLNSPLHF.

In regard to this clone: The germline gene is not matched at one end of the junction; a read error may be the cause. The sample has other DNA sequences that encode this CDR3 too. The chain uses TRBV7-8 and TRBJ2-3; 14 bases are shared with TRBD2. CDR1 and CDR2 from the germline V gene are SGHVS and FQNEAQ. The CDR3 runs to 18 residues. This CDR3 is CASSLRTSGRRIADTQYF. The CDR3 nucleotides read TGCGCCAGCAGCTTAAGGACTAGCGGGAGGAGGATCGCAGATACGCAGTATTTT. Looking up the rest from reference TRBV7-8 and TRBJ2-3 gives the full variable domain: GAGVSQSPRYKVAKRGQDVALRCDPISGHVSLFWYQQALGQGPEFLTYFQNEAQLDKSGLPSDRFFAERPEGSVSTLKIQRTQQEDSAVYLCASSLRTSGRRIADTQYFGPGTRLTVL.

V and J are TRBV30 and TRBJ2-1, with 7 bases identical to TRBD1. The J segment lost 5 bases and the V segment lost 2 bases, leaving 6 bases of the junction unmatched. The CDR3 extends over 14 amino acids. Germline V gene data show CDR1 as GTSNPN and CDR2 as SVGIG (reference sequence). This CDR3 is CAWSPRDSNNEQFF. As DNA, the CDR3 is TGTGCCTGGAGTCCCCGGGACAGTAACAATGAGCAGTTCTTC.

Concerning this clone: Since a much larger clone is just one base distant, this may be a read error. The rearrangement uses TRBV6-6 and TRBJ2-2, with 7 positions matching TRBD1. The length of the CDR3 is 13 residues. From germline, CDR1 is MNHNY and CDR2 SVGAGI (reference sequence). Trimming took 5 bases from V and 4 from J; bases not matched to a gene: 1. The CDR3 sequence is CASSDRATGELFF. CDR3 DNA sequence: TGTGCCAGCAGTGACAGGGCCACCGGGGAGCTGTTTTTT.

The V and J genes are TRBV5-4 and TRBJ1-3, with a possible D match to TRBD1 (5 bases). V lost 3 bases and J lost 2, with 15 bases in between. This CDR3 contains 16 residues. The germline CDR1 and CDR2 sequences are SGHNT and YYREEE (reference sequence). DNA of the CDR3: TGTGCCAGCAGCTCCGAACTGACAGCTGCTGGAAACACCATATATTTT. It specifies CASSSELTAAGNTIYF.

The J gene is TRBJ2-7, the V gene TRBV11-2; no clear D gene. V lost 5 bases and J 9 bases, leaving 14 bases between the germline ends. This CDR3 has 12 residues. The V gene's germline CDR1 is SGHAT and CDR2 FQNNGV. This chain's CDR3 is CASSPSPSGQYF. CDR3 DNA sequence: TGTGCCAGCAGCCCCTCCCCCAGTGGGCAGTACTTC.

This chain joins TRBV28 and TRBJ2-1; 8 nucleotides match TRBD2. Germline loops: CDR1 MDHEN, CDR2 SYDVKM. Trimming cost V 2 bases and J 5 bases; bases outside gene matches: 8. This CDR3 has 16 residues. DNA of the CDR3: TGTGCCAGCAGTTTACGCTGGGGTAGCGGGAACAATGAGCAGTTCTTC. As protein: CASSLRWGSGNNEQFF. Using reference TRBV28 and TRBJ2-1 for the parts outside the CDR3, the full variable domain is DVKVTQSSRYLVKRTGEKVFLECVQDMDHENMFWYRQDPGLGLRLIYFSYDVKMKEKGDIPEGYSVSREKKERFSLILESASTNQTSMYLCASSLRWGSGNNEQFFGPGTRLTVL.

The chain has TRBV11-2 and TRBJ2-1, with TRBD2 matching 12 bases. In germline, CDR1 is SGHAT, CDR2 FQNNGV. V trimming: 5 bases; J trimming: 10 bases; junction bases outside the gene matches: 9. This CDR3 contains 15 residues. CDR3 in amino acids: CASSPTSGSRGEQFF. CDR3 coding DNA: TGTGCCAGCAGCCCGACTAGCGGGAGTCGGGGGGAGCAGTTCTTC.

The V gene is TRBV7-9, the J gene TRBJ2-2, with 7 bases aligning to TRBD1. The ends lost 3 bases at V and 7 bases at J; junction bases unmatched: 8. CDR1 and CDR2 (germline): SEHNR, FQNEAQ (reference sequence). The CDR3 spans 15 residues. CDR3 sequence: CASSFSQGSGGELFF. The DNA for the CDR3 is TGTGCCAGCAGCTTCTCACAGGGGTCCGGCGGGGAGCTGTTTTTT.

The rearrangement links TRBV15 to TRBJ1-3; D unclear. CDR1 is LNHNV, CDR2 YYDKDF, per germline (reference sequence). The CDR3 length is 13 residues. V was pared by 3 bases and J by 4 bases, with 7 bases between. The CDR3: CATSRLAGNTIYF. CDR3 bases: TGTGCCACCAGCAGGTTGGCAGGAAACACCATATATTTT.

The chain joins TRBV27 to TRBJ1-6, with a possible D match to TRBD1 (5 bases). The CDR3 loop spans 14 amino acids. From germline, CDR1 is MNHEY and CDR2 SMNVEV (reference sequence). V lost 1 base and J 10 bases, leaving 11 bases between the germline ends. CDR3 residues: CASSLFPGGSPLHF. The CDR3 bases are TGTGCCAGCAGTTTATTCCCCGGGGGATCACCCCTCCACTTT.